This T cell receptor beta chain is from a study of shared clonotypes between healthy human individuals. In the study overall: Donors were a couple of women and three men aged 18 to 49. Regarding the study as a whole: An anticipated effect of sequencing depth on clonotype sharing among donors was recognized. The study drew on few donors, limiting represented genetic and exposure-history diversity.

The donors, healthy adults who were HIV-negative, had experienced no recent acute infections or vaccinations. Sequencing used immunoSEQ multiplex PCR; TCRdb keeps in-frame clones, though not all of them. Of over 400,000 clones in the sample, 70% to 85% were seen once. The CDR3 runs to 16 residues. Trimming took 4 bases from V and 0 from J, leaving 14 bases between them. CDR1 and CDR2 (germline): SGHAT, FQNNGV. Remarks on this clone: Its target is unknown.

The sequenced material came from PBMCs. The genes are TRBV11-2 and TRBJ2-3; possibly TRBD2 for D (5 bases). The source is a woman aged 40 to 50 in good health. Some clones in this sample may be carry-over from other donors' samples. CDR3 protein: CASSSRARESTDTQYF. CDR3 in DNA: TGTGCCAGCAGCTCCCGTGCCCGGGAAAGCACAGATACGCAGTATTTT.